Below are 30 T cell receptor beta chains sequenced from a single sample in a study of T-cell memory formation after mild COVID-19. Using its own MiXCR run on the 5' RACE reads, TCRdb lists one record per CDR3 protein. The sample has about 340,000 distinct CDR3 sequences; 15% are singletons. Sequenced sample: PBMCs or a T cell subset sorted from them (not recorded which). The receptor source for this set is a man between 18 and 35 years old who had mild COVID-19 (a few samples of this study predate the infection). Cell type and time point are not known.

This clonotype was counted between two and nine times. The V and J genes are TRBV28 and TRBJ2-7, with D hard to call. Germline CDR1 and CDR2: MDHEN and SYDVKM. This CDR3 comprises 16 residues. V was clipped by 3 bases and J by 1 base, with 16 bases between them. CDR3 protein: CASSFRIGRQSYEQYV. CDR3 bases: TGTGCCAGCAGTTTTCGGATCGGCAGGCAATCCTACGAGCAGTACGTC.

J is TRBJ1-2 and V is TRBV29-1; D is possibly TRBD1 (5 bases). In germline, CDR1 is SQVTM, CDR2 ANQGSEA. V gave up 0 bases and J gave up 4 bases, with 12 bases separating them. CDR3 length: 14 residues. DNA for the CDR3: TGCAGCGTTGAAGAGGAAGAGGGGCTCTATGGCTACACCTTC. Its translation is CSVEEEEGLYGYTF.

This clonotype was detected a few times. The chain uses TRBV7-6 and TRBJ2-1, with D hard to call. V gave up 5 bases and J gave up 9 bases, with 11 bases separating them. In germline, CDR1 is SGHVS, CDR2 FNYEAQ. This CDR3 has 12 residues. The CDR3 loop is CASSTAGGEQFF. CDR3 nucleotide sequence: TGTGCCAGCAGCACCGCCGGCGGTGAGCAGTTCTTC.

The CDR3 coding sequence is TGTGCCAGCAGTTTACGAGGGTCAGGGGAGACCCAGTACTTC. Protein product: CASSLRGSGETQYF. The chain links TRBV12-3 or TRBV12-4 to TRBJ2-5; D is perhaps TRBD1 or TRBD2 (5 bases each). V gave up 2 bases and J gave up 5 bases, with 12 bases separating them. This CDR3 has 14 residues.

Many counts were recorded for this clonotype. The chain couples TRBV6-2 or TRBV6-3 to TRBJ2-5; D might be TRBD2 (6 bases). Germline-derived CDR1 and CDR2 are MNHEY and SVGEGT. Between the trimmed V and J ends, which lost 7 bases and 10 bases, there was a span of 19 bases. The CDR3 consists of 13 residues. This CDR3 is CASKPDRGSDQYF. CDR3 sequence (DNA): TGTGCCAGCAAGCCGGACCGGGGGAGTGACCAGTACTTC.

The chain combines TRBV7-9 with TRBJ2-7; 9 nucleotides align to TRBD1. The CDR3 contains 18 residues. Germline lookup yields CDR1 SEHNR and CDR2 FQNEAQ (reference sequence). After removal of 4 bases from V and 4 bases from J, the junction contained 17 bases not matched to a gene. Here the CDR3 reads CASSSGTGTSPGLYEQYF. CDR3 DNA sequence: TGTGCCAGCAGCTCGGGGACAGGGACATCCCCAGGCCTTTACGAGCAGTACTTC.

The CDR3 reads CASSGSGGGGYTF. CDR3 in DNA: TGTGCCAGCAGCGGTTCGGGCGGGGGTGGCTACACCTTC. The genes are TRBV9 and TRBJ1-2; D might be TRBD1 (5 bases). The CDR3 runs to 13 residues. Trimming pared 3 bases from V and 7 bases from J, leaving 13 bases between. Per the germline V gene, CDR1 is SGDLS and CDR2 is YYNGEE.

The gene calls are TRBV6-5 and TRBJ2-3; D remains ambiguous. Per the germline V gene, CDR1 is MNHEY and CDR2 is SVGAGI. The CDR3 spans 13 residues. V gave up 3 bases and J gave up 4 bases, with 8 bases separating them. The CDR3 DNA reads as TGTGCCAGCAGTTATTTCGCGGCAGATACGCAGTATTTT. It encodes CASSYFAADTQYF.

This clonotype has just a few counts. The rearrangement uses TRBV5-5 and TRBJ1-4; no definite D call. Germline V gene sequence: CDR1 SGHKS, CDR2 YYEKEE (reference sequence). The length of the CDR3 is 17 residues. V dropped 1 base and J dropped 0 bases, with 13 bases sitting between them. CDR3 DNA sequence: TGTGCCAGCAGCTTGCGTGGTTTAAGGGCAACTAATGAAAAACTGTTTTTT. Translation gives CASSLRGLRATNEKLFF.

This clonotype was seen repeatedly, ten times or more. The V gene is TRBV28, the J gene TRBJ2-5; 7 positions agree with TRBD1. V shed 7 bases, J shed 9 bases, and the junction held 14 bases outside the gene matches. The CDR3 runs to 14 residues. Germline V lookup: CDR1 MDHEN, CDR2 SYDVKM. The CDR3 loop reads CASTRDRDEWSQYF. In DNA, the CDR3 is TGTGCCAGCACCCGTGACAGGGACGAATGGTCCCAGTACTTC.

This clonotype has just a few counts. This chain joins TRBV6-5 and TRBJ2-5, with no clear D. The V and J ends lost 6 bases and 5 bases respectively, with 19 bases between them. Per the germline V gene, CDR1 is MNHEY and CDR2 is SVGAGI. The CDR3 covers 15 residues. CDR3 bases: TGTGCCAGCAGCCCCGTTTCGCGGCGGTGGGAGACCCAGTACTTC. Translated, it gives CASSPVSRRWETQYF.

The rearrangement joins TRBV6-6 to TRBJ2-1; 13 bases align to TRBD2. Unmatched junction bases numbered 7, after V lost 6 bases and J lost 11 bases. In germline, CDR1 is MNHNY, CDR2 SVGAGI (reference sequence). This CDR3 is 14 amino acids long. CDR3 region: CASRPLAGGPQQFF. Here the CDR3 DNA reads TGTGCCAGCAGGCCACTAGCGGGGGGGCCCCAGCAGTTCTTC.

This clonotype was observed a few times. V usage is TRBV20-1 and J usage is TRBJ2-3; 14 nucleotides align to TRBD2. The CDR3 is 16 amino acids. CDR1 is DFQATT and CDR2 is SNEGSKA in the germline V gene (reference sequence). Trimming cost V 3 bases and J 5 bases; bases outside gene matches: 7. CDR3 loop: CSARRLAGGPKDTQYF. The DNA of the CDR3 is TGCAGTGCTAGGCGACTAGCGGGGGGGCCGAAAGATACGCAGTATTTT.

This clonotype came up a few times. The genes are TRBV7-2 and TRBJ1-3; 10 bases fit TRBD1. V shed 8 bases, J shed 1 base, and the junction held 8 bases outside the gene matches. CDR1 is SGHTA, CDR2 FQGNSA, per germline. The CDR3 consists of 16 residues. The CDR3 region has the DNA TGTGCCAGCCGGGACAGGGGCTCTCTGTCTGGAAACACCATATATTTT. It codes for CASRDRGSLSGNTIYF.

This clonotype was seen a few times. The V call is TRBV12-5, the J call TRBJ1-1; 7 bases line up with TRBD1. The germline V gene encodes CDR1 LGHNT and CDR2 FRNRAP. The CDR3 has 14 residues. The V and J ends lost 2 bases and 4 bases, in that order; junction bases with no gene match: 4. CDR3: CASGLLTGATEAFF. DNA for the CDR3: TGTGCTAGTGGTTTGCTAACAGGGGCCACTGAAGCTTTCTTT.

This clonotype turned up a few times. The chain recombines TRBV6-6 with TRBJ1-5, with D unclear. Trimming cost V 4 bases and J 6 bases, with 7 bases left between them. CDR1 MNHNY and CDR2 SVGAGI come from the germline V gene (reference sequence). This CDR3 has 12 amino acids. CDR3 DNA sequence: TGTGCCAGCAGTTTTGTAGCTCAGCCCCAGCATTTT. Encoded protein: CASSFVAQPQHF.

The chain employs TRBV2 and TRBJ2-7, with no clear D. The ends were cut back, 4 bases at V and 1 base at J, with 2 bases in the middle. In germline, CDR1 is SNHLY, CDR2 FYNNEI. The CDR3 covers 11 residues. CDR3 in amino acids: CASSGSYEQYV. For the CDR3, the DNA is TGTGCCAGCAGTGGGTCCTACGAGCAGTACGTC.

The sample holds many counts of this clonotype. The rearrangement uses TRBV19 and TRBJ2-1; 7 bases are shared with TRBD1. CDR1 and CDR2 from the germline V gene are LNHDA and SQIVND (reference sequence). V gave up 9 bases and J gave up 0 bases; unmatched junction bases: 8. This CDR3 spans 15 amino acids. The CDR3 bases are TGTGCCAGCAAGCTCCCAGGGGGCTCCTACAATGAGCAGTTCTTC. This gives the protein CASKLPGGSYNEQFF.

Comments on this clonotype: Germline is not matched at one junction end, which may reflect a read error. V and J are TRBV7-2 and TRBJ1-2; tentatively, D is TRBD1 (6 bases). CDR1 is SGHTA, CDR2 FQGNSA, per germline. CDR3 length: 15 residues. The CDR3 region is CASSSQASGHYGYTF. CDR3 DNA: TGTGCCAGCAGCTCTCAAGCATCGGGACACTACGGCTACACCTTC. The full variable domain, its missing parts supplied by reference TRBV7-2 and TRBJ1-2, is GAGVSQSPSNKVTEKGKDVELRCDPISGHTALYWYRQSLGQGLEFLIYFQGNSAPDKSGLPSDRFSAERTGGSVSTLTIQRTQQEDSAVYLCASSSQASGHYGYTFGSGTRLTVV.

The V gene is TRBV5-1, the J gene TRBJ1-1; 9 bases are shared with TRBD1. J gave up 5 bases and V 2 bases, and 7 bases lay outside the gene matches. The germline V gene encodes CDR1 SGHRS and CDR2 YFSETQ. CDR3 length: 15 residues. The CDR3 DNA sequence: TGCGCCAGCAGCTTCACCCGGACAGGGGATACTGAAGCTTTCTTT. Protein product: CASSFTRTGDTEAFF.

This clonotype turned up a few times. The V gene is TRBV7-2, the J gene TRBJ1-2; TRBD1 might be the D (5 bases). V was cut by 4 bases and J by 4 bases, with 13 bases left in between. Germline V gene lookup returns CDR1 SGHTA and CDR2 FQGNSA. The CDR3 sequence is 14 residues long. DNA of the CDR3: TGTGCCAGCAGCTCATTCCAGGGCGGCTATGGCTACACCTTC. This gives the protein CASSSFQGGYGYTF.

The genes are TRBV20-1 and TRBJ2-7; D may correspond to TRBD1 or TRBD2 (6 bases each). This CDR3 has 13 residues. Germline CDR1 and CDR2: DFQATT and SNEGSKA (reference sequence). Trimming took 3 bases from V and 2 from J, leaving 11 bases between them. CDR3 sequence: CSARVGGPYEQYF. Written as DNA, the CDR3 is TGCAGTGCTAGGGTGGGGGGCCCCTACGAGCAGTACTTC.

This clonotype appeared a few times. This chain joins TRBV27 and TRBJ2-5; 8 nucleotides match TRBD1. V was pared by 6 bases and J by 2 bases, with 17 bases of the junction left unmatched. The CDR3 has 18 amino acids. CDR1 and CDR2 from the germline V gene are MNHEY and SMNVEV (reference sequence). In DNA, the CDR3 is TGTGCCAGCAGGAGGACAGGGATAAGTAGTAGTCGGCAAGAGACCCAGTACTTC. It yields the protein CASRRTGISSSRQETQYF.

This clonotype has only a few counts. Here the CDR3 DNA reads TGCGCCAGCAGCCCCGGACAGACGAACGAGCAGTACTTC. Translating it yields CASSPGQTNEQYF. The rearrangement joins TRBV5-1 to TRBJ2-7; TRBD1 is a possible D gene (6 bases). CDR1 SGHRS and CDR2 YFSETQ come from the germline V gene. The CDR3 loop spans 13 amino acids. V lost 4 bases, J lost 5 bases, and 13 bases lay in between.

This chain joins TRBV10-3 and TRBJ1-1, with D unclear. Germline CDR1 reads ENHRY; CDR2 reads SYGVKD. The CDR3 covers 15 residues. The V end lost 2 bases, the J end lost 5 bases, and 15 bases lay between the germline ends. The CDR3 DNA reads TGTGCCATCAGTGAGGCCGGACTCACGGGGACTGAAGCTTTCTTT. This gives the protein CAISEAGLTGTEAFF.

The gene calls are TRBV20-1 and TRBJ1-5, with D possibly matching TRBD1 (6 bases). V lost 0 bases and J 0 bases, leaving 21 bases between the germline ends. The CDR3 has 19 amino acids. Germline V gene data show CDR1 as DFQATT and CDR2 as SNEGSKA (reference sequence). CDR3: CSARDSARTADYSNQPQHF. CDR3 coding DNA: TGCAGTGCTAGAGATAGTGCACGGACAGCTGATTATAGCAATCAGCCCCAGCATTTT.

This clonotype has just a few counts. The gene calls are TRBV6-5 and TRBJ2-3; TRBD1 agrees at 8 bases. The CDR3 extends over 14 amino acids. Looked up from germline, CDR1 is MNHEY and CDR2 is SVGAGI. J lost 6 bases, V lost 5 bases, and 7 bases had no gene match. The CDR3 sequence is CASSQDRVQDTQYF. As DNA, the CDR3 is TGTGCCAGCAGTCAGGACAGGGTCCAGGATACGCAGTATTTT.

The V gene is TRBV20-1, the J gene TRBJ2-5; 9 bases agree with TRBD1. This CDR3 spans 14 amino acids. The J segment lost 7 bases and the V segment lost 4 bases, leaving 10 bases of the junction unmatched. CDR1 is DFQATT and CDR2 is SNEGSKA in the germline V gene (reference sequence). CDR3 residues: CSATKQGAGVTQYF. CDR3 bases: TGCAGTGCTACGAAACAGGGGGCTGGGGTGACCCAGTACTTC.

This clonotype was observed a handful of times. The V call is TRBV4-3, the J call TRBJ2-2; D is unclear. The V end was cut by 3 bases, the J end by 1 base, with 9 bases between. Germline CDR1 reads LGHNA; CDR2 reads YSLEER. This CDR3 region has 15 residues. The DNA for the CDR3 is TGCGCCAGCAGCCAGGATACCGGGAACACCGGGGAGCTGTTTTTT. This encodes CASSQDTGNTGELFF.

This clonotype has a count of ten or more. V and J are TRBV7-2 and TRBJ1-4, with TRBD1 matching 10 bases. This CDR3 is built from 15 residues. CDR1 and CDR2 (germline): SGHTA, FQGNSA. V was pared by 8 bases and J by 3 bases, with 6 bases of the junction left unmatched. The CDR3 sequence is CASGRQGAANEKLFF. The CDR3 bases are TGTGCCAGCGGTCGACAGGGGGCGGCTAATGAAAAACTGTTTTTT. Using reference TRBV7-2 and TRBJ1-4 for the parts outside the CDR3, the full variable domain is GAGVSQSPSNKVTEKGKDVELRCDPISGHTALYWYRQSLGQGLEFLIYFQGNSAPDKSGLPSDRFSAERTGGSVSTLTIQRTQQEDSAVYLCASGRQGAANEKLFFGSGTQLSVL.